This entry lists 3 T cell receptor beta chains sequenced from one sample in a study. Sequenced by immunoSEQ multiplex PCR; TCRdb stores in-frame clones only, minus some. The table shows under 90,000 clones, with around 93% occurring only once. The sequencing input was PBMCs. These receptors were taken from a man aged 35 to 55 with rheumatoid arthritis.

The genes are TRBV28 and TRBJ1-5; 8 bases match TRBD1. The CDR3 has 15 amino acids. From germline, CDR1 is MDHEN and CDR2 SYDVKM. Unmatched junction bases numbered 3, after V lost 4 bases and J lost 1 base. CDR3 residues: CASSSGQVSNQPQHF. The CDR3 DNA reads as TGTGCCAGCAGTTCGGGACAGGTCAGCAATCAGCCCCAGCATTTT.

CDR3 DNA sequence: TGTGCCAGTCAGCGGGGGGACCGCACAGATACGCAGTATTTT. Protein: CASQRGDRTDTQYF. This chain links TRBV19 with TRBJ2-3; 9 bases map to TRBD2. With V trimmed by 8 bases and J by 1 base, 4 bases remained unmatched. Germline loops: CDR1 LNHDA, CDR2 SQIVND (reference sequence). This CDR3 is built from 14 residues.

The chain links TRBV30 to TRBJ2-1, with 11 bases lining up with TRBD2. From germline, CDR1 is GTSNPN and CDR2 SVGIG (reference sequence). V dropped 1 base and J dropped 1; count of bases not matched to a gene: 0. This CDR3 is built from 15 residues. The CDR3 DNA is TGTGCCTGGAGTGGACTAGCGGGATCCTACAATGAGCAGTTCTTC. It codes for CAWSGLAGSYNEQFF.